A selection of T cell receptor beta chains follows, all from one sample in a study of blood T cell repertoires in COVID-19. Method: immunoSEQ multiplex PCR; TCRdb's copy keeps in-frame clones and lacks some. The data show 300,000 or so clones, with 65% to 90% seen just once and 4% to 5.5% held by the top ten. The sequenced sample was PBMCs or T cells enriched from blood (not recorded which). These TCRs come from a woman in her 40s with acute COVID-19. Both conserved end residues are part of each CDR3. A D gene is named only where the DNA matches it firmly. Clone size is not always given. Where it is, it says once, few, many or a class for expanded clones.

size	J	D	V	DNA	CDR3
-	TRBJ2-1	TRBD2	TRBV6-5	TGTGCCAGCAGTTACTTTAGCGGGAGGTCCTACAATGAGCAGTTCTTC	CASSYFSGRSYNEQFF
-	TRBJ1-4	-	TRBV6-5	TGTGCCAGCAGTTACTCAGGTGTGACGGGTGGCGAAAAACTGTTTTTT	CASSYSGVTGGEKLFF
-	TRBJ2-5	-	TRBV5-4	TGTGCCAGCAGCTGGGGTAGCGGAGAGACCCAGTACTTC	CASSWGSGETQYF
-	TRBJ1-2	TRBD1	TRBV6-5	TGTGCCAGCATAAGACAGGGCTCTTCAGGATATGGCTACACCTTC	CASIRQGSSGYGYTF
-	TRBJ2-2	-	TRBV7-8	TGTGCCAGCAGCGCAACGTCAGCGGTTGAGAACACCGGGGAGCTGTTTTTT	CASSATSAVENTGELFF
once	TRBJ1-1	-	TRBV19	TGTGCCAGTAGTATGGAGGCAGGTTTAATCACTGAAGCTTTCTTT	CASSMEAGLITEAFF
-	TRBJ2-1	TRBD2	TRBV7-9	TGTGCCAGCATCCGAGGGGCGGGAGGGCTTTATGAGCAGTTCTTC	CASIRGAGGLYEQFF
-	TRBJ2-7	TRBD2	TRBV7-9	TGTGCCAGCAGCGAACGGACTAGCGGTTCCTACGAGCAGTACTTC	CASSERTSGSYEQYF
few	TRBJ2-2	TRBD2	TRBV7-2	TGTGCCAGCAGGAAAAGCGGGGGGGCCCACACCGGGGAGCTGTTTTTT	CASRKSGGAHTGELFF
-	TRBJ2-5	TRBD2	TRBV2	TGTGCCAGCAGTGATGAGGTAGCGGGGGTACAAGAGACCCAGTACTTC	CASSDEVAGVQETQYF
-	TRBJ1-3	-	TRBV12-3/TRBV12-4	TGTGCCAGCACAGGGGTATCTGGAAACACCATATATTTT	CASTGVSGNTIYF
-	TRBJ2-7	TRBD1	TRBV5-1	TGCGCCAGCAGCTCGCAACCGACAGGGGCCCAGAACGAGCAGTACTTC	CASSSQPTGAQNEQYF
few	TRBJ1-5	-	TRBV18	TGTGCCAGCTCACCGGACAGCTCTCCGCCCCAGCATTTT	CASSPDSSPPQHF
-	TRBJ2-2	TRBD1	TRBV7-9	TGTGCCAGCAGCCCGGGCCTCAGGGACAGGGAGAGTACCGGGGAGCTGTTTTTT	CASSPGLRDRESTGELFF
few	TRBJ2-7	-	TRBV10-3	TGTGCCATCAGTGAGTCCGCAGGCTCCTACGAGCAGTACTTC	CAISESAGSYEQYF
-	TRBJ2-4	TRBD2	TRBV4-1	TGCGCCAGCAGCTTTGAGATGACTAGCGGGAAAGACATTCAGTACTTC	CASSFEMTSGKDIQYF
-	TRBJ1-1	TRBD1	TRBV5-8	TGTGCCAGCACCTCGGGACAGGGAAGTAATGCTGAAGCTTTCTTT	CASTSGQGSNAEAFF